This section outlines one T cell receptor (beta chain) sequence together with its context. The antigen is undetermined. This specimen belongs to a study of cytomegalovirus exposure and HLA in healthy donors. Study-wide findings and caveats: Further analysis was carried out later, and it showed several of the most significant clusters appearing linked to common viral pathogens. With later analysis, a missense DCLRE1C variant became linked to TCR beta V- and J-gene trimming. As a later analysis revealed, the rate of TCR association differed by HLA locus, with DRB1 most and HLA-C fewest. Previously analyzed data showed that most TCR beta V segments were productive at a frequency of about 90% or about 30%.

This PCR relied on a set of 60 Vbeta primers and 13 Jbeta primers. Libraries were prepared by immunoSEQ multiplex PCR; TCRdb keeps only in-frame clonotypes and omits some of them. The repertoire holds about 110,000 clones, roughly four fifths seen once, with under 8% in the top ten. This CDR3 has 18 residues. Germline V gives CDR1 SGHRS, CDR2 YFSETQ. This chain uses TRBV5-1 with TRBJ2-5, with 13 nucleotides matching TRBD2. Judging by the DNA end, TRBJ2-7 fits better; the J call may be wrong. The sample consisted of PBMCs. This TCR came from a woman in her forties or fifties in good health and CMV-seropositive. The CDR3 region is CASSLEGTSGVASYEQYF. CDR3 sequence (DNA): TGCGCCAGCAGCTTGGAGGGGACTAGCGGGGTGGCATCCTACGAGCAGTACTTC.